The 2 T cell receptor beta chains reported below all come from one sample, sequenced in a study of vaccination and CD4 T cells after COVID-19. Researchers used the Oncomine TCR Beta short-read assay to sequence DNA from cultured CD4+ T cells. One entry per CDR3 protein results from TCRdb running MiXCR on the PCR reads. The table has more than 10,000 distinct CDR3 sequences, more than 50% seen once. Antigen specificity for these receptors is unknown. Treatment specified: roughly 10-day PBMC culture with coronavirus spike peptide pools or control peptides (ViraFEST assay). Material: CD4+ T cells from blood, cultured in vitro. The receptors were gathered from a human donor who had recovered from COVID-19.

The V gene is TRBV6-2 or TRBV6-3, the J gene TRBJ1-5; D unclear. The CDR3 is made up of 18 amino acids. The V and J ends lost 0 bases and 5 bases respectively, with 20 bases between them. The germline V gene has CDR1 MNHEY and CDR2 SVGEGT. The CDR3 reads CASSYSRRVSLNYQPQHF. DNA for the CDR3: TGTGCCAGCAGTTACTCGAGACGGGTTAGTCTCAATTATCAGCCCCAGCATTTT.

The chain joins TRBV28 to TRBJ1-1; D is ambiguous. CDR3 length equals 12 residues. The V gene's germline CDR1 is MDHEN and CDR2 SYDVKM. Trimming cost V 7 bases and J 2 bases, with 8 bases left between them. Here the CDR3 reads CASKLVNTEAFF. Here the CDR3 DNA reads TGTGCCAGCAAACTGGTTAACACTGAAGCTTTCTTT.